Each of the 8 T cell receptor beta chains below was sequenced from the same sample in a study of sequential checkpoint blockade in melanoma. Sequencing used immunoSEQ multiplex PCR; TCRdb keeps in-frame clones, though not all of them. The profile shows about 16,000 clones, about 92% of them singletons. The treatment: randomized to nivolumab then ipilimumab (arm A) or the reverse (arm B). This specimen was CD8+ T cells sorted from blood (inferred from file names), taken from a patient given nivolumab and ipilimumab in sequence. Receptor source: a human donor with melanoma.

V gene TRBV7-2 combines with J gene TRBJ1-1, with D maybe TRBD1 (5 bases). The CDR3 sequence is 16 residues long. Trimming removed 3 bases from V and 0 bases from J, with 14 bases in between. Germline lookup yields CDR1 SGHTA and CDR2 FQGNSA. The CDR3 here is CASSFQTDNVNTEAFF. CDR3 coding DNA: TGTGCCAGCAGCTTTCAGACAGACAATGTGAACACTGAAGCTTTCTTT.

This CDR3 reads CASSRGQGPEAFF. The CDR3 DNA sequence: TGTGCCAGCAGCCGAGGACAGGGGCCTGAAGCTTTCTTT. This rearrangement joins TRBV9 to TRBJ1-1; 9 bases fit TRBD1. In germline, CDR1 is SGDLS, CDR2 YYNGEE. The CDR3 runs to 13 residues. Trimming at V came to 4 bases and at J to 6 bases, leaving 4 bases not matched to a gene. Drawing the rest from reference TRBV9 and TRBJ1-1, the complete variable domain is DSGVTQTPKHLITATGQRVTLRCSPRSGDLSVYWYQQSLDQGLQFLIQYYNGEERAKGNILERFSAQQFPDLHSELNLSSLELGDSALYFCASSRGQGPEAFFGQGTRLTVV.

CDR3 sequence (DNA): TGTGCCAGCAGCGCCCTAGCGGGATTATTTTACGAGCAGTACTTC. It specifies CASSALAGLFYEQYF. This chain uses TRBV7-6 with TRBJ2-7, with 9 bases lining up with TRBD2. Germline V gene data show CDR1 as SGHVS and CDR2 as FNYEAQ. CDR3 length: 15 residues. Trimming cost V 5 bases and J 4 bases; bases outside gene matches: 9.

The CDR3 DNA is TGTGCCAGTAGTACGCACAATGAAGCTTTCTTT. Protein product: CASSTHNEAFF. The chain combines TRBV19 with TRBJ1-1; D is undetermined. The CDR3 is made up of 11 amino acids. Germline V gene sequence: CDR1 LNHDA, CDR2 SQIVND (reference sequence). Trimming pared 4 bases from V and 7 bases from J, leaving 7 bases between.

The chain links TRBV28 to TRBJ2-1; a weak D match, TRBD1 (6 bases). The germline V and J ends were trimmed by 3 bases and 3 bases, with 12 bases remaining between them. The CDR3 is 15 amino acids. Germline V gene data show CDR1 as MDHEN and CDR2 as SYDVKM. This CDR3 reads CASSLAGDYYNEQFF. The CDR3 DNA is TGTGCCAGCAGTTTGGCAGGGGATTACTACAATGAGCAGTTCTTC.

This clone was seen once. The CDR3 loop reads CASSGSGTGFDYGYTF. CDR3 coding DNA: TGTGCCAGCAGCGGGTCCGGGACAGGGTTCGACTATGGCTACACCTTC. The chain joins TRBV9 to TRBJ1-2; 9 bases are a match to TRBD1. The CDR3 consists of 16 residues. The junction had 9 bases not matched to a gene; V was cut back by 3 bases and J by 3 bases. Germline CDR1 reads SGDLS; CDR2 reads YYNGEE. The variable domain in full, completed from reference TRBV9 and TRBJ1-2, reads DSGVTQTPKHLITATGQRVTLRCSPRSGDLSVYWYQQSLDQGLQFLIQYYNGEERAKGNILERFSAQQFPDLHSELNLSSLELGDSALYFCASSGSGTGFDYGYTFGSGTRLTVV.

This chain connects TRBV9 to TRBJ2-3, with D unclear. V lost 4 bases and J 2 bases, leaving 14 bases between the germline ends. The CDR3 consists of 15 residues. The V gene's germline CDR1 is SGDLS and CDR2 YYNGEE. The CDR3: CASSPLSYPTDTQYF. The CDR3, as DNA: TGTGCCAGCAGCCCCCTTAGTTACCCCACAGATACGCAGTATTTT.

Of note for this clone: Other DNA sequences from this sample encode an identical CDR3 as well. This chain joins TRBV6-5 and TRBJ1-4; a possible D gene is TRBD1 (5 bases). The CDR3 is made up of 13 amino acids. The V end was cut by 0 bases, the J end by 10 bases, with 9 bases between. The germline gives CDR1 MNHEY, CDR2 SVGAGI. The CDR3 DNA is TGTGCCAGCAGTTACTCTTCGGGGGGAAAACTGTTTTTT. Translation gives CASSYSSGGKLFF.